This TCR beta chain was obtained from a study of cytomegalovirus exposure and HLA in healthy donors. This clone occurred a few times. Its antigen is currently unknown. In the PCR, 60 Vbeta and 13 Jbeta primers were used. TCRdb's table, derived via immunoSEQ multiplex PCR, lists solely in-frame clones and lacks some. The table includes 100,000 to 150,000 clones, less than 80% detected once. Findings and caveats of the study: 150 or so TCR beta chains were listed as cytomegalovirus-associated. Under in vitro conditions, a few CMV-associated chains were confirmed as specific for CMV antigens.

The CDR3 spans 14 residues. The V and J ends lost 4 bases and 12 bases, in that order; junction bases with no gene match: 8. CDR1 is SNHLY, CDR2 FYNNEI, per germline. The rearrangement uses TRBV2 and TRBJ1-4, with TRBD1 identical over 10 bases. This receptor was obtained from a man aged 30 to 39 in good health and CMV-seronegative. The sample consisted of PBMCs. The CDR3 nucleotides read TGTGCCAGCAGTGGGGGGGACAGGGGTTTGGAACTGTTTTTT. The encoded protein is CASSGGDRGLELFF. The entire variable domain, with the rest obtained from reference TRBV2 and TRBJ1-4, is as follows: EPEVTQTPSHQVTQMGQEVILRCVPISNHLYFYWYRQILGQKVEFLVSFYNNEISEKSEIFDDQFSVERPDGSNFTLKIRSTKLEDSAMYFCASSGGDRGLELFFGSGTQLSVL.